Listed below are T cell receptor beta chains from one sample, sequenced in a study of cytomegalovirus exposure and HLA in healthy donors. Measured with immunoSEQ multiplex PCR; TCRdb has only the in-frame clones, and not every one. The repertoire has a few hundred thousand clones, roughly four fifths of them found once; the top ten carry more than 0.45%. The specimen sequenced was PBMCs. Every receptor here comes from a woman aged 35 to 49 in good health and CMV-seronegative. Each CDR3 is given with its conserved first and last residue. A D gene is named only where the DNA matches it firmly. Clone size, where shown, is once, few, many, or a class for clones that have expanded.

V	D	J	size	CDR3	DNA
TRBV29-1	TRBD1	TRBJ1-2	NA	CSVSRTGGDYGYTF	TGCAGCGTTTCCCGGACAGGGGGTGACTATGGCTACACCTTC
TRBV7-2	NA	TRBJ1-5	NA	CASSLDGYSNQPQHF	TGTGCCAGCAGCTTAGACGGTTATAGCAATCAGCCCCAGCATTTT
TRBV2	TRBD1	TRBJ2-5	NA	CASSKTGGMETQYF	TGTGCCAGCAGTAAGACAGGGGGCATGGAGACCCAGTACTTC
TRBV5-5	NA	TRBJ2-1	NA	CASSLGVSVAGYNEQFF	TGTGCCAGCAGCTTGGGTGTGTCTGTTGCGGGCTACAATGAGCAGTTCTTC
TRBV4-1	TRBD2	TRBJ2-5	once	CASSQVQTSGQETQYF	TGCGCCAGCAGCCAAGTCCAGACTAGCGGGCAAGAGACCCAGTACTTC
TRBV30	NA	TRBJ2-2	NA	CASLTGELFF	TGTGCCTCACTCACCGGGGAGCTGTTTTTT
TRBV6-1	TRBD1	TRBJ2-5	once	CASSEKGRGGASETQYF	TGTGCCAGCAGTGAAAAAGGGAGAGGGGGCGCGTCGGAGACCCAGTACTTC
TRBV10-2	NA	TRBJ1-6	NA	CASSESPRGPLHF	TGCGCCAGCAGTGAGTCCCCACGAGGACCCCTCCACTTT
TRBV9	NA	TRBJ1-2	NA	CASSVYSRGMDGYTF	TGTGCCAGCAGCGTGTATTCCCGGGGGATGGATGGCTACACCTTC
TRBV2	NA	TRBJ1-1	NA	CASSEAQVEAFF	TGTGCCAGCAGTGAAGCCCAGGTTGAAGCTTTCTTT
TRBV4-3	NA	TRBJ2-7	few	CASSQVGQGDEQYF	TGCGCCAGCAGCCAAGTCGGCCAGGGCGACGAGCAGTACTTC
TRBV9	NA	TRBJ2-2	NA	CASSPGATGYTGELFF	TGTGCCAGCAGCCCAGGGGCTACTGGGTACACCGGGGAGCTGTTTTTT
TRBV7-9	NA	TRBJ1-5	NA	CASSLDGDHQPQHF	TGTGCCAGCAGCTTAGATGGAGATCATCAGCCCCAGCATTTT
TRBV11-2	TRBD1	TRBJ2-4	NA	CASSRRDRSKNIQYF	TGTGCCAGCAGCCGCAGGGACAGGTCCAAAAACATTCAGTACTTC
TRBV19	TRBD1	TRBJ2-5	NA	CASRRTGGWGETQYF	TGTGCCAGTAGGAGGACAGGGGGATGGGGAGAGACCCAGTACTTC
TRBV5-4	NA	TRBJ2-7	NA	CASSSGRGGYEQYF	TGTGCCAGCAGCTCGGGGAGAGGCGGATACGAGCAGTACTTC
TRBV4-1	NA	TRBJ2-7	once	CASSQERTASYEQYF	TGCGCCAGCAGCCAAGAAAGGACAGCTTCCTACGAGCAGTACTTC
TRBV5-1	TRBD1	TRBJ2-2	NA	CASTRRAGTAANTGELFF	TGCGCCAGCACGAGACGGGCCGGGACAGCCGCGAACACCGGGGAGCTGTTTTTT